The 24 T cell receptor beta chains reported below all come from one sample, sequenced in a study of response to subunit inactivated influenza vaccine. Each CDR3 protein gets one entry after TCRdb re-called the RT-PCR reads with MiXCR. Among 400,000 to 550,000 distinct CDR3 sequences listed, over 25% were seen once. Source: CD4+ T cells sorted from PBMCs, taken about 5 days after vaccination. The source is a man aged 45-65 years who received an inactivated influenza vaccine.

This clonotype occurred once. The chain couples TRBV4-1 to TRBJ2-3; TRBD1 might be the D (6 bases). There are 16 residues in the CDR3. The V and J ends lost 3 bases and 1 base respectively, with 14 bases between them. Germline V gives CDR1 MGHRA, CDR2 YSYEKL. CDR3 residues: CASSQNRDTRTDTQYF. CDR3 coding DNA: TGCGCCAGCAGCCAGAACCGGGACACCCGCACAGATACGCAGTATTTT.

This clonotype was recorded a few times. This rearrangement joins TRBV30 to TRBJ2-6; D tentatively fits TRBD1 or TRBD2 (6 bases each). Deletions cut 2 bases from V and 4 bases from J, with 9 bases between. Germline CDR1 reads GTSNPN; CDR2 reads SVGIG (reference sequence). There are 14 residues in the CDR3. CDR3 region: CAWSTGAGANVLTF. Here the CDR3 DNA reads TGTGCCTGGAGTACGGGGGCCGGGGCCAACGTCCTGACTTTC.

This clonotype came up a few times. The V call is TRBV7-2, the J call TRBJ2-7, with 10 bases lining up with TRBD2. The CDR3 is made up of 15 amino acids. Germline trimming cut 5 bases from V and 7 bases from J; bases unmatched to any gene: 11. Germline V CDR1 and CDR2: SGHTA, FQGNSA. The CDR3 region is CASSPSGGARHEQYF. CDR3 nucleotides: TGTGCCAGCAGCCCCAGCGGGGGGGCCAGGCATGAGCAGTACTTC. The full variable domain, completed using reference TRBV7-2 and TRBJ2-7, is GAGVSQSPSNKVTEKGKDVELRCDPISGHTALYWYRQSLGQGLEFLIYFQGNSAPDKSGLPSDRFSAERTGGSVSTLTIQRTQQEDSAVYLCASSPSGGARHEQYFGPGTRLTVT.

V usage is TRBV5-1 and J usage is TRBJ2-7, with D hard to call. CDR3 length equals 15 residues. V lost 0 bases and J lost 0, with 10 bases in between. Germline CDR1 is SGHRS and CDR2 is YFSETQ. This CDR3 reads CASSLGVSYSYEQYF. The CDR3 bases are TGCGCCAGCAGCTTGGGAGTCAGTTACTCCTACGAGCAGTACTTC.

This rearrangement joins TRBV11-2 to TRBJ2-2; 7 bases align to TRBD1. The ends lost 1 base at V and 15 bases at J; junction bases unmatched: 8. The CDR3 length is 13 residues. The germline CDR1 and CDR2 sequences are SGHAT and FQNNGV. CDR3 sequence: CASSLVSGGMMFF. CDR3 DNA sequence: TGTGCCAGCAGCTTAGTATCAGGGGGAATGATGTTTTTT.

This clonotype was observed a few times. The chain uses TRBV20-1 and TRBJ2-1; 8 bases align to TRBD2. The CDR3 extends over 14 amino acids. Trimming removed 6 bases from V and 6 bases from J; junction bases left unmatched: 10. Germline assignment: CDR1 DFQATT and CDR2 SNEGSKA (reference sequence). CDR3 nucleotide sequence: TGCAGTGCATTCCGGGAGGGTCTCGTCAATGAGCAGTTCTTC. This sequence encodes CSAFREGLVNEQFF.

This rearrangement joins TRBV7-9 to TRBJ2-3; D gene unclear. The V end lost 1 base, the J end lost 2 bases, and 7 bases lay between the germline ends. The V gene's germline CDR1 is SEHNR and CDR2 FQNEAQ (reference sequence). CDR3 length: 14 residues. CDR3 in DNA: TGTGCCAGCAGCTTAGGGGCGAACACAGATACGCAGTATTTT. Translated: CASSLGANTDTQYF.

This clonotype appeared many times. V is TRBV5-1 and J is TRBJ2-3, with TRBD1 identical over 7 bases. The CDR3 spans 16 residues. In germline, CDR1 is SGHRS, CDR2 YFSETQ. The ends lost 3 bases at V and 0 bases at J; junction bases unmatched: 7. CDR3 nucleotides: TGCGCCAGCAGCTCGGCGGCAGGGGGAAGCACAGATACGCAGTATTTT. Encoded protein: CASSSAAGGSTDTQYF.

This clonotype was seen more than once but under ten times. V and J are TRBV19 and TRBJ1-5; D remains unclear. V lost 6 bases to trimming and J lost 7 bases, with 10 bases between them. This CDR3 comprises 12 residues. The germline V gene has CDR1 LNHDA and CDR2 SQIVND (reference sequence). In DNA, the CDR3 is TGTGCCAGTAGATCTTTGACCCAGCCCCAGCATTTT. Encoded protein: CASRSLTQPQHF.

The chain carries TRBV20-1 and TRBJ1-1, with D hard to call. The germline V gene has CDR1 DFQATT and CDR2 SNEGSKA (reference sequence). The CDR3 runs 14 residues. V lost 3 bases, J lost 10 bases, and 21 bases lay in between. CDR3 protein: CSASLYSLTWGAFF. DNA of the CDR3: TGCAGTGCTAGTCTGTATTCCTTGACTTGGGGAGCTTTCTTT.

This chain uses TRBV10-3 with TRBJ2-1; D not resolved. V dropped 4 bases and J dropped 0 bases, with 10 bases sitting between them. Germline V gives CDR1 ENHRY, CDR2 SYGVKD. There are 15 residues in the CDR3. The CDR3 loop reads CAISASDPSYNEQFF. The CDR3 bases are TGTGCCATCAGTGCCTCGGACCCCTCCTACAATGAGCAGTTCTTC.

This sequence joins TRBV12-3 or TRBV12-4 and TRBJ1-6, with no clear D. This CDR3 contains 14 residues. The ends were cut back, 7 bases at V and 2 bases at J, with 9 bases in the middle. The CDR3: CASTARAYNSPLHF. The CDR3 nucleotides are TGTGCCAGCACGGCAAGGGCCTATAATTCACCCCTCCACTTT.

The rearrangement joins TRBV2 to TRBJ2-1; 12 bases are shared with TRBD2. Germline V gene lookup returns CDR1 SNHLY and CDR2 FYNNEI. V shed 8 bases, J shed 6 bases, and the junction held 8 bases outside the gene matches. The CDR3 totals 15 residues. CDR3 in amino acids: CASGRTSGISNEQFF. DNA for the CDR3: TGTGCCAGCGGAAGGACTAGCGGGATCTCCAATGAGCAGTTCTTC.

This chain connects TRBV20-1 to TRBJ2-7, with 7 bases aligning to TRBD2. Losses at the gene ends were 1 base for V and 7 bases for J; bases not matched to a gene: 13. The CDR3 spans 15 residues. Germline V gene data show CDR1 as DFQATT and CDR2 as SNEGSKA (reference sequence). CDR3 protein: CSARGLASGPREQYF. The CDR3 region has the DNA TGCAGTGCTAGAGGCCTAGCTAGCGGCCCCCGGGAGCAGTACTTC.

In this sample, this clonotype turned up a few times. The chain has TRBV5-1 and TRBJ1-6; 7 bases are shared with TRBD1. The junction had 4 bases not matched to a gene; V was cut back by 0 bases and J by 7 bases. The CDR3 extends over 15 amino acids. CDR1 is SGHRS, CDR2 YFSETQ, per germline. CDR3 nucleotides: TGCGCCAGCAGCTTGGAGGGGGCCAGGAATTCACCCCTCCACTTT. The encoded protein is CASSLEGARNSPLHF.

The rearrangement uses TRBV7-2 and TRBJ2-7; 12 bases map to TRBD2. V was clipped by 5 bases and J by 6 bases; unmatched bases: 11. Germline assignment: CDR1 SGHTA and CDR2 FQGNSA. This CDR3 comprises 16 residues. The CDR3 sequence: CASSRRTSGVRGEQYF. CDR3 in DNA: TGTGCCAGCAGCCGAAGGACTAGCGGGGTGAGAGGCGAGCAGTACTTC.

This clonotype came up a few times. The V call is TRBV20-1, the J call TRBJ2-2; possibly TRBD1 for D (6 bases). This CDR3 region has 13 residues. Germline V gene sequence: CDR1 DFQATT, CDR2 SNEGSKA (reference sequence). V gave up 6 bases and J gave up 4 bases, with 12 bases separating them. DNA of the CDR3: TGCAGTGCGAATGGACAGAGCACCGGGGAGCTGTTTTTT. Translated, it gives CSANGQSTGELFF.

This clonotype came up a few times. The chain employs TRBV5-5 and TRBJ1-5, with 11 bases fitting TRBD1. The V gene's germline CDR1 is SGHKS and CDR2 YYEKEE (reference sequence). This CDR3 is built from 14 residues. The junction had 4 bases not matched to a gene; V was cut back by 4 bases and J by 7 bases. The CDR3 DNA reads TGTGCCAGCAGCCGGACAGGGGGCGAACAGCCCCAGCATTTT. As protein: CASSRTGGEQPQHF.

This chain joins TRBV7-8 and TRBJ2-6; possible D gene TRBD2, 6 bases. The CDR3 totals 19 residues. The germline gives CDR1 SGHVS, CDR2 FQNEAQ. V was clipped by 3 bases and J by 2 bases, with 20 bases between them. The CDR3 protein is CASSFTRTKGLAGANVLTF. The CDR3 nucleotides are TGTGCCAGCAGCTTCACTCGGACAAAGGGACTTGCTGGGGCCAACGTCCTGACTTTC.

This clonotype has more than one count but fewer than ten. The V call is TRBV7-8, the J call TRBJ2-1; D may be TRBD1 (6 bases). Germline CDR1 and CDR2: SGHVS and FQNEAQ. The CDR3 is 13 residues long. V was cut by 2 bases and J by 10 bases, with 12 bases left in between. CDR3 sequence (DNA): TGTGCCAGCAGCTTATCCGGACAGCCCGAGCAGTTCTTC. Translated, it gives CASSLSGQPEQFF.

This clonotype was detected ten times or more. The V gene is TRBV6-5, the J gene TRBJ1-4; a weak D match, TRBD1 (6 bases). Trimming left V 6 bases short and J 10 bases short, with 21 bases between. There are 15 residues in the CDR3. Germline V gene sequence: CDR1 MNHEY, CDR2 SVGAGI. This chain's CDR3 is CASSFSGTRGGKLFF. CDR3 DNA sequence: TGTGCCAGCAGCTTCTCCGGCACCAGGGGAGGAAAACTGTTTTTT.

This clonotype turned up a few times. The genes are TRBV6-2 or TRBV6-3 and TRBJ2-7; the match to TRBD2 covers 7 bases. CDR1 and CDR2 (germline): MNHEY, SVGEGT. The V gene end was trimmed by 6 bases and the J gene end by 6 bases; junction bases not matched to a gene: 11. This CDR3 comprises 14 residues. CDR3 coding DNA: TGTGCCAGCAGCCACCCGGGGGGAGTCGGCGAGCAGTACTTC. Translation gives CASSHPGGVGEQYF.

CDR3 loop: CASSSRGGLITDEQFF. The CDR3 nucleotides are TGTGCCAGCAGCTCACGGGGGGGGCTAATTACGGATGAGCAGTTCTTC. The rearrangement links TRBV27 to TRBJ2-1; 8 nucleotides align to TRBD2. CDR3 length: 16 amino acids. Germline loops: CDR1 MNHEY, CDR2 SMNVEV (reference sequence). Trimming cost V 6 bases and J 8 bases; bases outside gene matches: 15.

This clonotype turned up a few times. The chain is built from TRBV12-3 or TRBV12-4 and TRBJ1-4, with D possibly being TRBD1 (5 bases). V lost 8 bases and J 6 bases, leaving 16 bases between the germline ends. The CDR3 consists of 14 residues. For the CDR3, the DNA is TGTGCCAGCGGGCGGGACCAAGCGTATGAAAAACTGTTTTTT. Translating it yields CASGRDQAYEKLFF.